This TCR beta chain was profiled in a study of control samples from healthy donors and cancer patients (TCRdb year 2020). The library was generated by the immunoSEQ multiplex PCR assay. TCRdb carries this immuneACCESS record with in-frame sequences only. Its versions omit some clonotypes, under half of them owing to an unresolved V gene in the studies checked, with the rest unexplained. For this sample the table gives about 83,000 clones, of which 75% to 95% were detected only once. The ten biggest clones cover approximately 15% of the sample. Taken from the germline V gene, the CDR1 and CDR2 loops are MDHEN and SYDVKM. Compared with germline, V lacks 1 base and J lacks 8 bases; bases without a gene match: 6. From the cysteine through the phenylalanine, the CDR3 covers 14 amino acids. The entry retains the CDR3 DNA only, 42 bases that are in frame from base 1. As for this clone: What this receptor recognizes is not known. Qualities for individual bases were not recorded, and no much larger clone is one base off.

This chain is built from TRBV28 and TRBJ1-2, and 8 junction bases match TRBD1. The receptor was isolated from a man between 25 and 39 years old in good health. The sequenced sample was blood. The CDR3 in this case is CASSLFGQGPGYTF. Here is the DNA: TGTGCCAGCAGTTTATTCGGACAGGGCCCCGGCTACACCTTC.